The 30 T cell receptor beta chains below come from one sample, sequenced in a study of cytomegalovirus exposure and HLA in healthy donors (dated by TCRdb to 2017 to 2019). Libraries were made using the immunoSEQ multiplex PCR assay. Sourced from immuneACCESS, this table was stored by TCRdb with only in-frame sequences that have V and J called. A share of the clones is absent; for the studies checked, an unresolved V gene accounts for under half, and the remainder has no known explanation. Here the sample has about 140,000 clones; around four fifths occur a single time. Roughly 27% of the sample is held by the ten biggest clonotypes. The sequenced sample consisted of PBMCs. The source of these receptors is a man aged 25-45 years in good health and CMV-seropositive.

The chain combines TRBV7-9 with TRBJ1-3; D ambiguous. The CDR3 has 18 residues. V was shortened by 0 bases and J by 0 bases, with 15 bases between the two germline ends. Germline V gives CDR1 SEHNR, CDR2 FQNEAQ (reference sequence). Here the CDR3 DNA reads TGTGCCAGCAGCTTAGCGGGGAGAGGAACTGGCTCTGGAAACACCATATATTTT. It codes for CASSLAGRGTGSGNTIYF.

The chain has TRBV7-9 and TRBJ1-2; 8 bases fit TRBD1. The length of the CDR3 is 16 residues. V dropped 1 base and J dropped 0; count of bases not matched to a gene: 4. CDR1 is SEHNR, CDR2 FQNEAQ, per germline (reference sequence). Here the CDR3 reads CASSLEDRGPNYGYTF. CDR3 bases: TGTGCCAGCAGCTTAGAAGACAGGGGACCTAACTATGGCTACACCTTC.

This rearrangement joins TRBV25-1 to TRBJ2-7; 12 positions agree with TRBD2. The germline V gene encodes CDR1 MGHDK and CDR2 SYGVNS. Trimming cost V 6 bases and J 1 base; bases outside gene matches: 7. CDR3 length: 16 residues. Written as DNA, the CDR3 is TGTGCCAGCAGCCGAGGGCTAGCGGGAGGGTCCTACGAGCAGTACTTC. Its translation is CASSRGLAGGSYEQYF.

The V and J genes are TRBV9 and TRBJ2-2, with 8 positions matching TRBD1. Trimming removed 0 bases from V and 4 bases from J; junction bases left unmatched: 8. Germline V gene sequence: CDR1 SGDLS, CDR2 YYNGEE. The CDR3 contains 17 residues. CDR3 sequence (DNA): TGTGCCAGCAGCGTAGGGTGGCAGGGGGCCGGCACCGGGGAGCTGTTTTTT. It translates to CASSVGWQGAGTGELFF.

V and J are TRBV7-9 and TRBJ2-7; 8 bases are a match to TRBD1. The CDR3 is 15 amino acids. Germline CDR1 and CDR2: SEHNR and FQNEAQ (reference sequence). V gave up 5 bases and J gave up 3 bases; unmatched junction bases: 9. CDR3: CASSHDRGQNYEQYF. The CDR3 DNA is TGTGCCAGCAGCCACGACAGGGGCCAAAACTACGAGCAGTACTTC.

V gene TRBV6-5 combines with J gene TRBJ2-7; 8 bases map to TRBD1. The CDR3 loop spans 15 amino acids. Trimming removed 4 bases from V and 1 base from J; junction bases left unmatched: 6. Germline V gene data show CDR1 as MNHEY and CDR2 as SVGAGI. CDR3 residues: CASSSQTGESYEQYF. In DNA, the CDR3 is TGTGCCAGCAGTTCCCAGACAGGGGAGTCCTACGAGCAGTACTTC.

The V call is TRBV5-4, the J call TRBJ2-7, with a weak D call TRBD2 (6 bases). V was trimmed by 0 bases and J by 3 bases, leaving 7 bases between them. The CDR3 length is 13 residues. Germline CDR1 reads SGHNT; CDR2 reads YYREEE (reference sequence). The CDR3 bases are TGTGCCAGCAGCTTGGATAGCGGCTACGAGCAGTACTTC. As protein: CASSLDSGYEQYF.

This chain connects TRBV14 to TRBJ1-1; D might be TRBD1 (6 bases). The germline CDR1 and CDR2 sequences are SGHDN and FVKESK. Trimming took off 4 bases at V and 1 base at J, with 16 bases between the two ends. This CDR3 contains 16 residues. The CDR3 region is CASSRGAGAGNTEAFF. The CDR3 DNA reads TGTGCCAGCAGCCGAGGCGCGGGGGCTGGGAACACTGAAGCTTTCTTT.

The chain's CDR3 is CASSVERLAGFGDTQYF. Written as DNA, the CDR3 is TGTGCCAGCAGCGTAGAAAGGCTAGCGGGGTTTGGGGATACGCAGTATTTT. The V call is TRBV9, the J call TRBJ2-3, with 9 bases matching TRBD2. The germline gives CDR1 SGDLS, CDR2 YYNGEE. The V segment lost 0 bases and the J segment 6 bases; nucleotides outside the gene matches: 11. CDR3 length: 17 amino acids. The entire variable domain, with the rest obtained from reference TRBV9 and TRBJ2-3, is as follows: DSGVTQTPKHLITATGQRVTLRCSPRSGDLSVYWYQQSLDQGLQFLIQYYNGEERAKGNILERFSAQQFPDLHSELNLSSLELGDSALYFCASSVERLAGFGDTQYFGPGTRLTVL.

The chain joins TRBV14 to TRBJ1-1; possible D gene TRBD1, 6 bases. Germline V gene lookup returns CDR1 SGHDN and CDR2 FVKESK. This CDR3 region has 15 residues. Trimming left V 4 bases short and J 6 bases short, with 18 bases between. The CDR3 nucleotides are TGTGCCAGCAGCCCCACGACAGGACGGGCCGCTGAAGCTTTCTTT. Its translation: CASSPTTGRAAEAFF.

V gene TRBV4-3 combines with J gene TRBJ1-3; tentatively, D is TRBD1 (5 bases). The germline V gene encodes CDR1 LGHNA and CDR2 YSLEER. The CDR3 has 15 amino acids. Trimming cost V 5 bases and J 0 bases, with 11 bases left between them. CDR3 sequence: CASSTTGVSGNTIYF. As DNA, the CDR3 is TGCGCCAGCAGCACCACGGGGGTCTCTGGAAACACCATATATTTT.

The sample holds one count of this clone. V gene TRBV5-1 combines with J gene TRBJ1-2, with D uncertain. The CDR3 loop spans 15 amino acids. Germline V lookup: CDR1 SGHRS, CDR2 YFSETQ. The germline V and J ends were trimmed by 2 bases and 0 bases, with 11 bases remaining between them. The CDR3 DNA sequence: TGCGCCAGCAGCTTCATGCACCCAGCTAACTATGGCTACACCTTC. Translated: CASSFMHPANYGYTF.

The DNA for the CDR3 is TGTGCCAGCAGCTTAAGGATTTCCGGACTAGCCCAATACGAGCAGTACTTC. Translating gives CASSLRISGLAQYEQYF. The chain couples TRBV11-2 to TRBJ2-7; 8 nucleotides agree with TRBD2. This CDR3 spans 17 amino acids. J lost 4 bases, V lost 2 bases, and 13 bases had no gene match. Germline assignment: CDR1 SGHAT and CDR2 FQNNGV.

This clone was picked up a small number of times. This chain's CDR3 is CASSLGPAAGELFF. In DNA, the CDR3 is TGTGCCAGCAGCTTAGGACCGGCGGCCGGGGAGCTGTTTTTT. V is TRBV7-2 and J is TRBJ2-2, with no clear D. This CDR3 region has 14 residues. The V gene lost 1 base and the J gene lost 6 bases, with 9 bases spanning the gap. Germline CDR1 and CDR2: SGHTA and FQGNSA.

The gene calls are TRBV19 and TRBJ2-2; 9 bases line up with TRBD1. The V gene's germline CDR1 is LNHDA and CDR2 SQIVND (reference sequence). The V and J ends lost 6 bases and 2 bases, in that order; junction bases with no gene match: 4. The CDR3 contains 15 residues. CDR3 residues: CASSVTGGNTGELFF. The CDR3 nucleotides are TGTGCCAGTAGCGTTACAGGGGGCAACACCGGGGAGCTGTTTTTT. The full variable domain, its missing parts supplied by reference TRBV19 and TRBJ2-2, is DGGITQSPKYLFRKEGQNVTLSCEQNLNHDAMYWYRQDPGQGLRLIYYSQIVNDFQKGDIAEGYSVSREKKESFPLTVTSAQKNPTAFYLCASSVTGGNTGELFFGEGSRLTVL.

This clone was seen just once. The chain couples TRBV5-6 to TRBJ1-1, with D possibly being TRBD1 (6 bases). The CDR3 has 13 residues. Germline values: CDR1 SGHDT, CDR2 YYEEEE. V gave up 4 bases and J gave up 3 bases, with 10 bases separating them. This CDR3 reads CASSLNRDTEAFF. The CDR3 coding sequence is TGTGCCAGCAGCCTCAACAGGGACACTGAAGCTTTCTTT.

This clone was counted a single time. The chain combines TRBV27 with TRBJ2-1; 7 nucleotides match TRBD1. The CDR3 spans 14 residues. V shed 6 bases, J shed 2 bases, and the junction held 4 bases outside the gene matches. Germline V CDR1 and CDR2: MNHEY, SMNVEV (reference sequence). CDR3 sequence: CASRTGSPYNEQFF. CDR3 in DNA: TGTGCCAGCAGGACAGGGTCCCCCTACAATGAGCAGTTCTTC.

The genes are TRBV18 and TRBJ1-1; D remains unclear. CDR3 length: 15 amino acids. Germline V gene sequence: CDR1 KGHSH, CDR2 LQKENI. Trimming took off 3 bases at V and 5 bases at J, with 16 bases between the two ends. The DNA of the CDR3 is TGTGCCAGCTCACCGTACAACAAAACCCGAACTGAAGCTTTCTTT. Its translation is CASSPYNKTRTEAFF.

This chain joins TRBV18 and TRBJ2-1, with TRBD1 matching over 10 bases. CDR1 is KGHSH, CDR2 LQKENI, per germline. Trimming at V came to 1 base and at J to 2 bases, leaving 5 bases not matched to a gene. This CDR3 spans 17 amino acids. The CDR3 DNA is TGTGCCAGCTCACCACTAGGGACAGGGGCGGCCTACAATGAGCAGTTCTTC. Its protein is CASSPLGTGAAYNEQFF.

The count of this clone is one. The CDR3 DNA reads TGCAGCGCCGGACCGGGACAGGGGGCCGTGGAGCTGTTTTTT. Translating gives CSAGPGQGAVELFF. The V call is TRBV29-1, the J call TRBJ2-2, with 12 nucleotides matching TRBD1. This CDR3 contains 14 residues. V was pared by 7 bases and J by 10 bases, with 10 bases of the junction left unmatched. Germline V gene sequence: CDR1 SQVTM, CDR2 ANQGSEA.

The chain is built from TRBV11-2 and TRBJ2-1; TRBD2 aligns across 16 bases. The CDR3 contains 16 residues. The ends lost 5 bases at V and 9 bases at J; junction bases unmatched: 7. CDR1 and CDR2 (germline): SGHAT, FQNNGV. CDR3 in DNA: TGTGCCAGCAGCCTGGGACTAGCGGGAGGGCAGGGTGAGCAGTTCTTC. Translating it yields CASSLGLAGGQGEQFF.

The chain combines TRBV18 with TRBJ2-3; 12 nucleotides line up with TRBD2. The CDR3 is 16 amino acids. Germline lookup yields CDR1 KGHSH and CDR2 LQKENI. V shed 6 bases, J shed 5 bases, and the junction held 9 bases outside the gene matches. The CDR3 loop reads CASSPWTSGVEDTQYF. The CDR3 nucleotides read TGTGCCAGCTCCCCCTGGACTAGCGGGGTGGAAGATACGCAGTATTTT.

The CDR3 coding sequence is TGTGCCAGCTCACCACCAGGGACAGGGGGCGCCGGGGAGCTGTTTTTT. The encoded protein is CASSPPGTGGAGELFF. The chain carries TRBV18 and TRBJ2-2; 12 bases are a match to TRBD1. The CDR3 spans 16 residues. Losses at the gene ends were 0 bases for V and 6 bases for J; bases not matched to a gene: 2. Germline CDR1 reads KGHSH; CDR2 reads LQKENI.

The CDR3 here is CASSPDPRGLYEQYF. CDR3 coding DNA: TGTGCCAGCAGCCCGGACCCACGGGGACTCTACGAGCAGTACTTC. The genes are TRBV7-2 and TRBJ2-7, with D possibly matching TRBD2 (6 bases). In germline, CDR1 is SGHTA, CDR2 FQGNSA. V lost 5 bases, J lost 3 bases, and 17 bases lay in between. This CDR3 comprises 15 residues.

This clone was seen a handful of times. Only one base separates this from a far larger clonotype, so it likely reflects a read error. The J gene is TRBJ1-1, the V gene TRBV7-9; 8 bases map to TRBD1. Germline CDR1 SEHNR, CDR2 FQNEAQ (reference sequence). V shed 5 bases, J shed 2 bases, and the junction held 4 bases outside the gene matches. This CDR3 region has 14 residues. The CDR3, as DNA: TGTGCCAGCAGCCCCGGACAGGGCAACACTGAAGCTTTCTTT. The encoded protein is CASSPGQGNTEAFF.

V is TRBV7-2 and J is TRBJ2-2, with D possibly TRBD2 on 5 matching bases. V lost 0 bases to trimming and J lost 0 bases, with 8 bases between them. This CDR3 region has 16 residues. Germline values: CDR1 SGHTA, CDR2 FQGNSA. The CDR3 DNA is TGTGCCAGCAGCTTAGCGAGCGGAGCGAACACCGGGGAGCTGTTTTTT. Protein: CASSLASGANTGELFF.

The chain has TRBV7-8 and TRBJ2-3; 8 bases line up with TRBD2. The V gene's germline CDR1 is SGHVS and CDR2 FQNEAQ. The CDR3 is made up of 15 amino acids. Trimming cost V 3 bases and J 4 bases; bases outside gene matches: 6. CDR3 in amino acids: CASSLPGRAADTQYF. DNA for the CDR3: TGTGCCAGCAGCTTGCCCGGGAGGGCCGCAGATACGCAGTATTTT.

V usage is TRBV11-2 and J usage is TRBJ1-1; D possibly corresponds to TRBD1 (6 bases). The CDR3 runs 13 residues. Deletions cut 5 bases from V and 4 bases from J, with 11 bases between. Germline V CDR1 and CDR2: SGHAT, FQNNGV. This CDR3 is CASSTGIFTEAFF. In DNA, the CDR3 is TGTGCCAGCAGCACAGGGATTTTCACTGAAGCTTTCTTT.

The chain is built from TRBV7-9 and TRBJ2-7, with D possibly TRBD2 on 6 matching bases. The CDR3 has 12 residues. The V end lost 5 bases, the J end lost 5 bases, and 10 bases lay between the germline ends. The germline CDR1 and CDR2 sequences are SEHNR and FQNEAQ (reference sequence). DNA for the CDR3: TGTGCCAGCAGCCCAGCGGGTCACGAGCAGTACTTC. Its translation: CASSPAGHEQYF.

This rearrangement joins TRBV27 to TRBJ2-7; TRBD2 is a possible D gene (5 bases). The CDR3 contains 15 residues. Germline CDR1 is MNHEY and CDR2 is SMNVEV (reference sequence). Deletions cut 3 bases from V and 0 bases from J, with 12 bases between. The CDR3 protein is CASSFGGESSYEQYF. In DNA form, the CDR3 reads TGTGCCAGCAGTTTTGGAGGAGAAAGCTCCTACGAGCAGTACTTC.